The 15 T cell receptor beta chains presented below share a single source sample, sequenced in a study of graft-versus-host responses after intestinal transplantation. The antigens of these receptors remain unknown. The method was immunoSEQ multiplex PCR; TCRdb's version includes in-frame clones alone and lacks a portion of them. The sample holds approximately 76,000 clones; 84% are singletons and the top ten take 0.39%. Material: unstimulated CD4+ T cells sorted from spleen or lymph node cells, obtained before transplant. Receptors were obtained from a human donor who was the organ donor for an intestinal transplant.

The rearrangement links TRBV30 to TRBJ1-2, with TRBD1 matching over 12 bases. J gave up 5 bases and V 3 bases, and 10 bases lay outside the gene matches. The CDR3 consists of 16 residues. Germline loops: CDR1 GTSNPN, CDR2 SVGIG (reference sequence). The CDR3 DNA sequence: TGTGCCTGGAGCCCTGGGGGACAGGGGGCTTGGTATGGCTACACCTTC. This encodes CAWSPGGQGAWYGYTF.

A single count supports this clone. The chain has TRBV6-1 and TRBJ1-5; D not certain. The CDR3 is made up of 15 amino acids. Germline V lookup: CDR1 MNHNS, CDR2 SASEGT. The V end lost 2 bases, the J end lost 5 bases, and 13 bases lay between the germline ends. CDR3 nucleotide sequence: TGTGCCAGCAGTGAATGGACTGAGGTCTATCAGCCCCAGCATTTT. It is translated as CASSEWTEVYQPQHF.

This clone has only a few counts. This chain uses TRBV5-6 with TRBJ1-1, with D unresolved. CDR3 length equals 17 residues. Trimming left V 3 bases short and J 5 bases short, with 23 bases between. From germline, CDR1 is SGHDT and CDR2 YYEEEE. The chain's CDR3 is CASSSPRRSQTMTEAFF. As DNA, the CDR3 is TGTGCCAGCAGCTCCCCCCGAAGGAGCCAAACAATGACTGAAGCTTTCTTT.

The chain links TRBV6-5 to TRBJ1-1; TRBD1 matches 7 bases. The CDR3 runs to 13 residues. The germline V gene has CDR1 MNHEY and CDR2 SVGAGI. Trimming cost V 6 bases and J 7 bases; bases outside gene matches: 8. CDR3 region: CASSPLGTVEAFF. The CDR3 DNA reads TGTGCCAGCAGCCCCCTGGGGACAGTTGAAGCTTTCTTT.

The chain employs TRBV6-5 and TRBJ1-1; maybe TRBD1 (5 bases). V was clipped by 6 bases and J by 3 bases, with 8 bases between them. Germline V CDR1 and CDR2: MNHEY, SVGAGI. The CDR3 is 12 residues long. This CDR3 reads CASRTGDTEAFF. CDR3 coding DNA: TGTGCCAGCAGAACAGGAGACACTGAAGCTTTCTTT.

This CDR3 reads CASSLGGGETQYF. CDR3 nucleotide sequence: TGCGCCAGCAGTCTTGGGGGCGGAGAGACCCAGTACTTC. This chain joins TRBV5-1 and TRBJ2-5; a possible D gene is TRBD1 (6 bases). The V and J ends lost 5 bases and 4 bases respectively, with 12 bases between them. This CDR3 is 13 amino acids long. Germline V gene sequence: CDR1 SGHRS, CDR2 YFSETQ.

The rearrangement joins TRBV6-5 to TRBJ1-1; 8 nucleotides match TRBD1. V trimming: 4 bases; J trimming: 4 bases; junction bases outside the gene matches: 2. The CDR3 loop spans 13 amino acids. Per the germline V gene, CDR1 is MNHEY and CDR2 is SVGAGI. CDR3 in DNA: TGTGCCAGCAGTTTAACAGGGGGCACTGAAGCTTTCTTT. Its translation is CASSLTGGTEAFF.

V gene TRBV29-1 combines with J gene TRBJ2-1, with 11 bases aligning to TRBD1. The J segment lost 7 bases and the V segment lost 7 bases, leaving 9 bases of the junction unmatched. The germline V gene encodes CDR1 SQVTM and CDR2 ANQGSEA. The CDR3 has 14 residues. The DNA for the CDR3 is TGCAGCGCCGCGGACAGGGGGCCGTGGAATGAGCAGTTCTTC. It encodes CSAADRGPWNEQFF.

The chain has TRBV20-1 and TRBJ2-1, with a possible D match to TRBD1 (6 bases). The CDR3 spans 11 residues. Germline assignment: CDR1 DFQATT and CDR2 SNEGSKA (reference sequence). The germline V and J ends were trimmed by 5 bases and 15 bases, with 17 bases remaining between them. CDR3 protein: CSALIVGAVFF. The CDR3, as DNA: TGCAGTGCTCTGATAGTGGGGGCGGTGTTCTTC.

The chain is built from TRBV7-9 and TRBJ2-5, with TRBD1 matching over 8 bases. Trimming took 7 bases from V and 3 from J; bases not matched to a gene: 7. CDR3 length: 14 residues. Germline lookup yields CDR1 SEHNR and CDR2 FQNEAQ (reference sequence). CDR3 nucleotide sequence: TGTGCCAGCACCACATCGACAGGGGAAGAGACCCAGTACTTC. This translates into CASTTSTGEETQYF.

V and J are TRBV9 and TRBJ1-1; unclear D gene. V was cut by 3 bases and J by 1 base, with 7 bases left in between. Germline V CDR1 and CDR2: SGDLS, YYNGEE. This CDR3 region has 13 residues. The CDR3 bases are TGTGCCAGCAGCGAGCGGGCGAACACTGAAGCTTTCTTT. Its translation: CASSERANTEAFF.

CDR3 loop: CASSAWAGQGLHPNTGELFF. CDR3 sequence (DNA): TGTGCCAGCAGCGCCTGGGCGGGACAGGGACTCCATCCGAACACCGGGGAGCTGTTTTTT. The chain couples TRBV9 to TRBJ2-2, with 9 bases matching TRBD1. With 3 bases clipped from V and 0 bases from J, the junction kept 15 bases outside the gene matches. Germline V gene lookup returns CDR1 SGDLS and CDR2 YYNGEE. The length of the CDR3 is 20 residues.

The chain couples TRBV27 to TRBJ2-2; TRBD2 matches 15 bases. The V gene's germline CDR1 is MNHEY and CDR2 SMNVEV (reference sequence). This CDR3 has 19 amino acids. The ends lost 2 bases at V and 4 bases at J; junction bases unmatched: 8. DNA for the CDR3: TGTGCCAGCAGTTTAGGTGGACTAGCGGGGGGGCCAGGCACCGGGGAGCTGTTTTTT. It translates to CASSLGGLAGGPGTGELFF.

There are a few counts of this clone. The chain recombines TRBV5-5 with TRBJ2-7, with a possible D match to TRBD2 (5 bases). There are 12 residues in the CDR3. Trimming stripped 4 bases from V and 7 bases from J, with 12 bases between. Germline V gives CDR1 SGHKS, CDR2 YYEKEE (reference sequence). CDR3 DNA: TGTGCCAGCAGCACAAGGACGGGGGAGCAGTACGTC. This gives the protein CASSTRTGEQYV.

This clone was observed a handful of times. The chain recombines TRBV4-3 with TRBJ2-2; possibly TRBD1 for D (5 bases). V was shortened by 4 bases and J by 8 bases, with 20 bases between the two germline ends. This CDR3 contains 16 residues. Per germline, CDR1 LGHNA and CDR2 YSLEER. The CDR3 is CASSPREGRERGELFF. CDR3 bases: TGCGCCAGCAGCCCCAGGGAAGGAAGGGAAAGAGGGGAGCTGTTTTTT.